This TCR beta chain stems from a study of cytomegalovirus exposure and HLA in healthy donors. Study results and limitations: Altogether, about 160 TCR beta chains were recorded as cytomegalovirus-associated. Subsequent analysis showed first-cohort TCR clusters tending to co-occur in around 130 validation repertoires. Among the CMV-associated chains, a few were confirmed in vitro as specific for CMV antigens.

Turning to this clone: Its antigen is not identified.

V was clipped by 0 bases and J by 3 bases, with 15 bases between them. Per the germline V gene, CDR1 is GTSNPN and CDR2 is SVGIG (reference sequence). The CDR3 is made up of 15 amino acids. Sequenced by immunoSEQ multiplex PCR; TCRdb stores in-frame clones only, minus some. The sample records hundreds of thousands of clones, approximately 90% being singletons. The donors were members of the validation cohort comprising 100 to 150 subjects, separate from the roughly 680-subject first cohort. Sequencing was performed on PBMCs. The chain joins TRBV30 to TRBJ2-7; D might be TRBD1 (6 bases). The clonotype originates from a woman younger than 35 in good health and CMV-seronegative. The CDR3 spells CAWSVGFAGDYEQYF. The CDR3 region has the DNA TGTGCCTGGAGTGTAGGGTTCGCAGGGGACTACGAGCAGTACTTC.